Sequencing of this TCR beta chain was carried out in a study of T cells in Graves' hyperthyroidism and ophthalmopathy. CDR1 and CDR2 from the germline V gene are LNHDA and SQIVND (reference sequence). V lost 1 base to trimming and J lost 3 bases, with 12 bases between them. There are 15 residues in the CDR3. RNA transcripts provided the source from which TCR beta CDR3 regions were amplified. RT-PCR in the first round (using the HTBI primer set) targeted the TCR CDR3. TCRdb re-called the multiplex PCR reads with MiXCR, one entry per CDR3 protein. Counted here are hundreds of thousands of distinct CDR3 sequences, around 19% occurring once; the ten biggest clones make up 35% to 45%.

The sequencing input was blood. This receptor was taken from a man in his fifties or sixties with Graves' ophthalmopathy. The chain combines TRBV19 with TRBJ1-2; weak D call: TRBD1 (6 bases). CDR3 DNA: TGTGCCAGTAGTATAGCCCGGGGGGCGTACTATGGCTACACCTTC. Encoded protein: CASSIARGAYYGYTF.